The TCR beta chain described here comes from a study of shared T cell receptors in the human thymus. The repertoire was sequenced with immunoSEQ multiplex PCR; TCRdb's copy has only in-frame clones and lacks some. Of some 400,000 clones in the sample, 85% to 95% were seen once. The source is a human donor. The sequenced sample consisted of thymocytes.

As DNA, the CDR3 is TGTGCCAGCAGCCAGGGGGGTGGGGCGCACTACGAGCAGTACTTC. Its translation: CASSQGGGAHYEQYF. The chain uses TRBV11-2 and TRBJ2-7; a possible D gene is TRBD1 (7 bases). Germline CDR1 reads SGHAT; CDR2 reads FQNNGV. The CDR3 is 15 amino acids. V was cut by 5 bases and J by 3 bases, with 17 bases left in between.